This T cell receptor (beta chain) derives from a study of metastatic and nonmetastatic thyroid tumors. Every patient underwent thyroid surgery untreated. This clone showed up many times. Its target is not known. Study-wide results and limits: It was reported that TCR beta diversity was significantly higher in malignant thyroid tumors than benign nodules, in blood and tumor.

This CDR3 contains 12 residues. Germline loops: CDR1 DFQATT, CDR2 SNEGSKA (reference sequence). Trimming took 6 bases from V and 11 from J, leaving 19 bases between them. TCRdb re-processed the PCR reads through MiXCR. The sample has 25,000 to 40,000 clones; 7% to 9% are singletons. The receptor's source is a female donor with papillary thyroid cancer or a benign thyroid nodule (not recorded which). Some clones in this sample may be carry-over from other donors' samples. This chain links TRBV20-1 with TRBJ1-1; no firm D call. Sequencing was done on a sample of blood. CDR3 in amino acids: CSAPRTQLGAFF. The CDR3 DNA is TGCAGTGCCCCAAGGACGCAGTTGGGGGCTTTCTTT.